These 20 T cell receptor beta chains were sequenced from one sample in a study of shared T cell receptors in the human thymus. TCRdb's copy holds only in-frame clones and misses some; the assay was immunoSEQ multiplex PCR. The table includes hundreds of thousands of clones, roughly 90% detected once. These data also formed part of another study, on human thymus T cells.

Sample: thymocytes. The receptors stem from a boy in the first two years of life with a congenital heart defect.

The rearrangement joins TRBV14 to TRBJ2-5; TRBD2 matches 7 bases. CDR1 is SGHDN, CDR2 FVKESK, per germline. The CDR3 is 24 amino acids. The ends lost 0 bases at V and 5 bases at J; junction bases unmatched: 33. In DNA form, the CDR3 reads TGTGCCAGCAGCCAAGAAGGGGTCTTTAGCCTCGTGGGAGGGCCTTTGAGGAGGACGGAGACCCAGTACTTC. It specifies CASSQEGVFSLVGGPLRRTETQYF.

CDR3: CASREEGMNTEAFF. As DNA, the CDR3 is TGTGCCAGCCGCGAGGAGGGCATGAACACTGAAGCTTTCTTT. The rearrangement links TRBV2 to TRBJ1-1, with unresolved D. The CDR3 contains 14 residues. Looked up from germline, CDR1 is SNHLY and CDR2 is FYNNEI. Deletions cut 8 bases from V and 0 bases from J, with 13 bases between.

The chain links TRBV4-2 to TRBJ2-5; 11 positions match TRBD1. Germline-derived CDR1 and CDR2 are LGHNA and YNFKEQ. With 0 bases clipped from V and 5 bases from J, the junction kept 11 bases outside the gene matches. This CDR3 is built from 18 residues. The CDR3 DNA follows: TGTGCCAGCAGCCAAGATTGGGACAGGGGGGAAGACAGGGAGACCCAGTACTTC. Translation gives CASSQDWDRGEDRETQYF.

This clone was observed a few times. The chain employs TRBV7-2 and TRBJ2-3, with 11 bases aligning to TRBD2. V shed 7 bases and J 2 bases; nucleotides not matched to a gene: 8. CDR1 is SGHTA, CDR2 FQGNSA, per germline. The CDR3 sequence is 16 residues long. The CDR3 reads CASIQTSGANTDTQYF. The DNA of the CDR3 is TGTGCCAGCATCCAGACTAGCGGGGCCAACACAGATACGCAGTATTTT.

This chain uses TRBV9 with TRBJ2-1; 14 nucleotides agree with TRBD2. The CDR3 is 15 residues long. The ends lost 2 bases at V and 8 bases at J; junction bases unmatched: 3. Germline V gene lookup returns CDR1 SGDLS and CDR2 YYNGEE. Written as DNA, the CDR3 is TGTGCCAGCAGCGTCGGGACTAGCGGGAGCTATGAGCAGTTCTTC. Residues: CASSVGTSGSYEQFF.

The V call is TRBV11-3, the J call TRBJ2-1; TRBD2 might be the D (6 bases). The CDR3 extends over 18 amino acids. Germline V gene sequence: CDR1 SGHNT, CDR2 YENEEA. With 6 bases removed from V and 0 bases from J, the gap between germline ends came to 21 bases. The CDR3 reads CASRLDYPGPPSYNEQFF. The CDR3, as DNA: TGTGCCAGCAGGTTGGACTATCCAGGCCCCCCCTCCTACAATGAGCAGTTCTTC.

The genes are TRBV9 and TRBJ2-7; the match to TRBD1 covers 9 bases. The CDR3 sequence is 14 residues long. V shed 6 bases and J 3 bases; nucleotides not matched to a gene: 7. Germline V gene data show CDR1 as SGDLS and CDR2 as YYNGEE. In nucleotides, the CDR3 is TGTGCCAGCACCGCCGGGACAGGGAACTACGAGCAGTACTTC. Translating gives CASTAGTGNYEQYF.

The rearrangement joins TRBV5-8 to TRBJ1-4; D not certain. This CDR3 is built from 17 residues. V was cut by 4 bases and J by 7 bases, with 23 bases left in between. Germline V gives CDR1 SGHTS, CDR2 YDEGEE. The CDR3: CASSPREADIKGEKLFF. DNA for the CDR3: TGTGCCAGCAGCCCTCGGGAGGCAGATATAAAGGGTGAAAAACTGTTTTTT.

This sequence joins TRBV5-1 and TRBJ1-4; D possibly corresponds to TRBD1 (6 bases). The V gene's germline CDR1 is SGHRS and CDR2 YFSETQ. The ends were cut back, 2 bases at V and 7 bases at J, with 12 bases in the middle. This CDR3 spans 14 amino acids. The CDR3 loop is CASSFQGRGEKLFF. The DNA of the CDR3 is TGCGCCAGCAGCTTTCAGGGGAGAGGTGAAAAACTGTTTTTT.

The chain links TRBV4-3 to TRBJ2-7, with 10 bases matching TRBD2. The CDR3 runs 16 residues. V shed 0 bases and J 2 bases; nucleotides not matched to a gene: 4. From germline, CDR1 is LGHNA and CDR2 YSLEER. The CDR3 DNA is TGCGCCAGCAGCCAAGAAGCGAGCGGGAGGGCCTACGAGCAGTACTTC. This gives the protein CASSQEASGRAYEQYF.

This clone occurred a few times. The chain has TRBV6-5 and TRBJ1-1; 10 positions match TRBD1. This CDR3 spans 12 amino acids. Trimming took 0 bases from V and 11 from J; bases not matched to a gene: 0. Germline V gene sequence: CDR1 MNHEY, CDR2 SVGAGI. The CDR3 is CASSYSGQGAFF. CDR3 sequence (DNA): TGTGCCAGCAGTTACTCGGGACAGGGGGCTTTCTTT.

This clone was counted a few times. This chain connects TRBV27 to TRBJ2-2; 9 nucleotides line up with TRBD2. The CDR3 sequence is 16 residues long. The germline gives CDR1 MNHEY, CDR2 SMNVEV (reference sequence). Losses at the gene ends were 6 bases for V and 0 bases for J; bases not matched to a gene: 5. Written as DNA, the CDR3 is TGTGCCAGCAGAAGGGCTAGCGGGACGAACACCGGGGAGCTGTTTTTT. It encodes CASRRASGTNTGELFF.

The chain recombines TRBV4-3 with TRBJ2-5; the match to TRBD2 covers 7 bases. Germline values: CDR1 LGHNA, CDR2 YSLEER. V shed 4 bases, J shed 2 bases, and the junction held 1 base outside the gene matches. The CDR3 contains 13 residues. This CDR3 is CASSPGLQETQYF. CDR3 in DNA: TGCGCCAGCAGCCCGGGACTACAAGAGACCCAGTACTTC.

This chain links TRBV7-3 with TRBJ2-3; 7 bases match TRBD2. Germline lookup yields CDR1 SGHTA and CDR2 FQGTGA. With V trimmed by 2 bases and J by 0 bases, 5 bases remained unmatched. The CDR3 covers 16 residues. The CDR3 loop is CASSLGWRGSTDTQYF. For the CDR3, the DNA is TGTGCCAGCAGCTTAGGTTGGCGGGGGAGCACAGATACGCAGTATTTT.

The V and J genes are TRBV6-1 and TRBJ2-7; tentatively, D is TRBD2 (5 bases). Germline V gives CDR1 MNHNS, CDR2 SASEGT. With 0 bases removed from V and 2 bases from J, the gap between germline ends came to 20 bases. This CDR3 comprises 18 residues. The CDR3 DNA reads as TGTGCCAGCAGTGAAGCGAAGAACGGGAAGTGGGCCACCTACGAGCAGTACTTC. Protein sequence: CASSEAKNGKWATYEQYF.

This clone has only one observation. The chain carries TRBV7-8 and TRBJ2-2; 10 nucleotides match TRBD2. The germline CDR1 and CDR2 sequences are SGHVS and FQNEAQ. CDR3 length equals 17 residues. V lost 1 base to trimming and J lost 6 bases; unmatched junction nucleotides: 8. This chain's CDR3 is CASSLGRQREGAGELFF. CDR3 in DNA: TGTGCCAGCAGCTTAGGTCGACAGCGGGAGGGGGCCGGGGAGCTGTTTTTT.

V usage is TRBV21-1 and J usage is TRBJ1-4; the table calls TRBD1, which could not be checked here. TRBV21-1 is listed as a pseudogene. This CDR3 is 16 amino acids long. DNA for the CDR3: TGTGCCAGCAGCCCCCGATTGGGGCCGTTTAATGAAAAACTGTTTTTT. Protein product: CASSPRLGPFNEKLFF.

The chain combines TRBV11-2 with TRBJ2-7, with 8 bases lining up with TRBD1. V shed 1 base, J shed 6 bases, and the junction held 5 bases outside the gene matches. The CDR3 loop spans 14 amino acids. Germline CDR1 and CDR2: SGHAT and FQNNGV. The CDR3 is CASSLAQGAVEQYF. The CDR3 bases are TGTGCCAGCAGCTTAGCGCAGGGGGCTGTCGAGCAGTACTTC.

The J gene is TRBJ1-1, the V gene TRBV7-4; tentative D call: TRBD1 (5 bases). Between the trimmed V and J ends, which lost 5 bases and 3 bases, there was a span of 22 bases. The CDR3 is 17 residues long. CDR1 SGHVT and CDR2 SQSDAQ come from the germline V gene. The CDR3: CASSRSVQVGRDTEAFF. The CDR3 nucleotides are TGTGCCAGCAGCAGAAGCGTTCAGGTGGGGCGTGACACTGAAGCTTTCTTT. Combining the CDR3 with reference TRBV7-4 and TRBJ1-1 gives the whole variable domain GAGVSQSPRYKVAKRGRDVALRCDSISGHVTLYWYRQTLGQGSEVLTYSQSDAQRDKSGRPSGRFSAERPERSVSTLKIQRTEQGDSAVYLCASSRSVQVGRDTEAFFGQGTRLTVV.

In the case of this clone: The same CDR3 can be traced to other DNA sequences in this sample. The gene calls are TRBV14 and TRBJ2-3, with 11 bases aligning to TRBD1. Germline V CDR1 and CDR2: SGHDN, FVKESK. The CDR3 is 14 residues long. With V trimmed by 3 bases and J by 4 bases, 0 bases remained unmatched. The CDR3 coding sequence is TGTGCCAGCAGCCAGGGACAGGGGGCAGATACGCAGTATTTT. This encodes CASSQGQGADTQYF.